Each of the 21 T cell receptor beta chains below was sequenced from the same sample in a study of vaccination and CD4 T cells after COVID-19. Cultured CD4+ T cell DNA underwent sequencing with the Oncomine TCR Beta short-read assay. TCRdb called the PCR reads again in MiXCR, with one record for every CDR3 protein. The table records 24,000 or so distinct CDR3 sequences, approximately 39% of them present only once. Their antigens are not known. The treatment is: roughly 10-day PBMC culture with coronavirus spike peptide pools or control peptides (ViraFEST assay). Sequenced sample: CD4+ T cells from blood, cultured in vitro. The receptors come from a human donor who had recovered from COVID-19.

The V gene is TRBV5-4, the J gene TRBJ2-5; TRBD2 aligns across 8 bases. The CDR3 length is 14 residues. Germline V CDR1 and CDR2: SGHNT, YYREEE (reference sequence). Unmatched junction bases numbered 0, after V lost 0 bases and J lost 2 bases. CDR3 sequence: CASSLAGGQETQYF. Here the CDR3 DNA reads TGTGCCAGCAGCTTGGCGGGGGGGCAAGAGACCCAGTACTTC.

V and J are TRBV7-2 and TRBJ2-7, with D perhaps matching TRBD1 or TRBD2 (5 bases each). This CDR3 has 13 amino acids. Germline assignment: CDR1 SGHTA and CDR2 FQGNSA. Trimming shortened V by 4 bases and J by 3 bases, and 10 bases separated the two germline ends. CDR3 residues: CASSSRGGYEQYF. CDR3 bases: TGTGCCAGCAGCTCCCGGGGCGGCTACGAGCAGTACTTC. The full variable domain, rest sourced from reference TRBV7-2 and TRBJ2-7, is GAGVSQSPSNKVTEKGKDVELRCDPISGHTALYWYRQSLGQGLEFLIYFQGNSAPDKSGLPSDRFSAERTGGSVSTLTIQRTQQEDSAVYLCASSSRGGYEQYFGPGTRLTVT.

The rearrangement uses TRBV7-2 and TRBJ2-1; D remains ambiguous. This CDR3 has 13 residues. Trimming shortened V by 5 bases and J by 12 bases, and 17 bases separated the two germline ends. From germline, CDR1 is SGHTA and CDR2 FQGNSA. The chain's CDR3 is CASSRTSTMTQFF. CDR3 in DNA: TGTGCCAGCAGCCGGACCAGTACAATGACGCAGTTCTTC.

V gene TRBV27 combines with J gene TRBJ1-2; D perhaps matches TRBD1 (5 bases). Germline V gene data show CDR1 as MNHEY and CDR2 as SMNVEV (reference sequence). V was clipped by 7 bases and J by 6 bases, with 21 bases between them. CDR3 length: 15 residues. The CDR3 region is CASTQQVGGGNGYTF. The CDR3 region has the DNA TGTGCCAGCACCCAACAGGTTGGGGGGGGGAATGGCTACACCTTC.

This chain links TRBV7-8 with TRBJ2-1; TRBD1 matches at 8 bases. The V gene end was trimmed by 5 bases and the J gene end by 2 bases; junction bases not matched to a gene: 8. This CDR3 contains 16 residues. Germline V gene data show CDR1 as SGHVS and CDR2 as FQNEAQ. The CDR3 DNA sequence: TGTGCCAGCAGCGGAAGAGACAGGGGCCCCTACAATGAGCAGTTCTTC. Protein sequence: CASSGRDRGPYNEQFF.

V gene TRBV20-1 combines with J gene TRBJ2-7, with TRBD2 matching 8 bases. The length of the CDR3 is 17 residues. V was pared by 3 bases and J by 0 bases, with 13 bases of the junction left unmatched. Germline CDR1 reads DFQATT; CDR2 reads SNEGSKA (reference sequence). The CDR3 loop is CSASHPGLGLPSYEQYF. DNA of the CDR3: TGCAGTGCTAGTCACCCGGGACTAGGATTACCCTCCTACGAGCAGTACTTC.

The rearrangement uses TRBV18 and TRBJ2-1; D gene ambiguous. The CDR3 spans 14 residues. Per germline, CDR1 KGHSH and CDR2 LQKENI. Trimming cost V 3 bases and J 3 bases, with 9 bases left between them. In nucleotides, the CDR3 is TGTGCCAGCTCACCGCTAGGGAACTACAATGAGCAGTTCTTC. Translated, it gives CASSPLGNYNEQFF.

The chain has TRBV5-4 and TRBJ1-1, with TRBD1 as a possible D gene (6 bases). This CDR3 is 16 amino acids long. The germline V gene has CDR1 SGHNT and CDR2 YYREEE (reference sequence). Trimming took off 3 bases at V and 1 base at J, with 16 bases between the two ends. CDR3: CASSSSGGAENTEAFF. Here the CDR3 DNA reads TGTGCCAGCAGCTCCTCGGGGGGGGCCGAGAACACTGAAGCTTTCTTT.

The CDR3 loop reads CASSKQPSKGQETQYF. The CDR3 bases are TGTGCCAGCAGCAAACAGCCCTCTAAGGGTCAAGAGACCCAGTACTTC. The genes are TRBV21-1 and TRBJ2-5; TRBD2 is taken as the D call from the table, unchecked against the DNA. TRBV21-1 is annotated as a pseudogene. This CDR3 is 16 amino acids long.

J is TRBJ1-1 and V is TRBV29-1; 10 bases agree with TRBD1. J was trimmed by 2 bases and V by 7 bases; bases with no gene match: 10. CDR3 length: 15 amino acids. The germline gives CDR1 SQVTM, CDR2 ANQGSEA. The CDR3: CSGGQGRGVNTEAFF. For the CDR3, the DNA is TGCAGCGGGGGACAGGGGAGAGGAGTTAACACTGAAGCTTTCTTT.

The V gene is TRBV6-1, the J gene TRBJ1-1; possibly TRBD1 for D (5 bases). Deletions cut 5 bases from V and 3 bases from J, with 16 bases between. This CDR3 is 15 amino acids long. Germline V CDR1 and CDR2: MNHNS, SASEGT. CDR3: CASSPRDGGDTEAFF. The CDR3, as DNA: TGTGCCAGCAGTCCCCGGGACGGCGGGGACACTGAAGCTTTCTTT.

The V call is TRBV11-3, the J call TRBJ2-3; no reliable D call. CDR1 is SGHNT and CDR2 is YENEEA in the germline V gene. V was clipped by 0 bases and J by 3 bases, with 7 bases between them. CDR3 length: 14 residues. CDR3 residues: CASSLDRTTDTQYF. In DNA, the CDR3 is TGTGCCAGCAGCTTAGATCGAACAACAGATACGCAGTATTTT.

The chain combines TRBV5-1 with TRBJ2-7; 12 nucleotides align to TRBD2. The V gene's germline CDR1 is SGHRS and CDR2 YFSETQ. Germline trimming cut 4 bases from V and 4 bases from J; bases unmatched to any gene: 9. The CDR3 covers 16 residues. In DNA form, the CDR3 reads TGCGCCAGCAGCCGGACTAGCGGGAAGGTGGGATACGAGCAGTACTTC. Residues: CASSRTSGKVGYEQYF. The full variable domain, rest sourced from reference TRBV5-1 and TRBJ2-7, is KAGVTQTPRYLIKTRGQQVTLSCSPISGHRSVSWYQQTPGQGLQFLFEYFSETQRNKGNFPGRFSGRQFSNSRSEMNVSTLELGDSALYLCASSRTSGKVGYEQYFGPGTRLTVT.

This clonotype has a handful of counts. The V gene is TRBV7-2, the J gene TRBJ1-2, with no clear D. The V end lost 3 bases, the J end lost 0 bases, and 5 bases lay between the germline ends. This CDR3 contains 13 residues. The V gene's germline CDR1 is SGHTA and CDR2 FQGNSA. The CDR3: CASSFTPNYGYTF. The CDR3, as DNA: TGTGCCAGCAGCTTTACTCCTAACTATGGCTACACCTTC.

The rearrangement uses TRBV6-2 or TRBV6-3 and TRBJ2-2, with TRBD1 identical over 8 bases. CDR1 is MNHEY and CDR2 is SVGEGT in the germline V gene. The CDR3 has 14 residues. The V segment lost 6 bases and the J segment 0 bases; nucleotides outside the gene matches: 0. CDR3 nucleotides: TGTGCCAGCAGACAGGGGGCGAACACCGGGGAGCTGTTTTTT. This codes for CASRQGANTGELFF.

The V gene is TRBV5-1, the J gene TRBJ1-2; possible D gene TRBD1, 5 bases. Per the germline V gene, CDR1 is SGHRS and CDR2 is YFSETQ. The CDR3 spans 13 residues. The germline V and J ends were trimmed by 2 bases and 2 bases, with 7 bases remaining between them. In DNA, the CDR3 is TGCGCCAGCAGCTTACAGGAGAACTATGGCTACACCTTC. Translation gives CASSLQENYGYTF.

This clonotype was seen only a few times. V and J are TRBV19 and TRBJ1-2; TRBD1 matches at 10 bases. Unmatched junction bases numbered 14, after V lost 5 bases and J lost 8 bases. The CDR3 contains 16 residues. Germline CDR1 is LNHDA and CDR2 is SQIVND (reference sequence). As DNA, the CDR3 is TGTGCCAGTAGTCCCCAGACAGGGGGCGCGTTGAGGGGCTACACCTTC. Translation gives CASSPQTGGALRGYTF.

This clonotype came up a few times. The V and J genes are TRBV19 and TRBJ1-5, with no clear D. The CDR3 runs to 15 residues. Germline CDR1 LNHDA, CDR2 SQIVND (reference sequence). Trimming removed 5 bases at V and 6 bases at J, with 17 bases between. CDR3 loop: CASSPGGGRSQPQHF. The CDR3 DNA is TGTGCCAGTAGTCCAGGTGGAGGGCGGAGTCAGCCCCAGCATTTT.

The V call is TRBV25-1, the J call TRBJ2-5, with 7 bases that match TRBD2. Germline V CDR1 and CDR2: MGHDK, SYGVNS. V trimming: 5 bases; J trimming: 1 base; junction bases outside the gene matches: 7. The CDR3 runs 15 residues. CDR3 protein: CASSSAGEVQETQYF. CDR3 nucleotides: TGTGCCAGCAGTTCGGCGGGAGAGGTCCAAGAGACCCAGTACTTC.

The V and J genes are TRBV4-3 and TRBJ2-7; no clear D. CDR3 size: 15 residues. Germline V gene lookup returns CDR1 LGHNA and CDR2 YSLEER. The V end lost 2 bases, the J end lost 0 bases, and 11 bases lay between the germline ends. CDR3 nucleotides: TGCGCCAGCAGCCAAACTCTTGGGGACTCCTACGAGCAGTACTTC. This encodes CASSQTLGDSYEQYF.

This clonotype was seen a single time. The chain links TRBV7-9 to TRBJ2-1; D not certain. Germline CDR1 and CDR2: SEHNR and FQNEAQ (reference sequence). The CDR3 is made up of 11 amino acids. The V end lost 4 bases, the J end lost 10 bases, and 8 bases lay between the germline ends. CDR3: CASSWSDEQFF. The CDR3 DNA sequence: TGTGCCAGCAGCTGGAGTGACGAGCAGTTCTTC.